The 3 T cell receptor beta chains below were found in one sample sequenced in a study of T cell responses to AZD1222 COVID-19 vaccine. TCRdb's copy holds only in-frame clones and misses some; the assay was immunoSEQ multiplex PCR. The table has tens of thousands of clones, around 90% seen once. The sequenced sample was peripheral blood, obtained 28 days after the second AZD1222 dose. The receptors stem from an adult who received the AZD1222 COVID-19 vaccine.

This chain connects TRBV4-3 to TRBJ2-1, with a weak D call TRBD1 (7 bases). Trimming pared 1 base from V and 2 bases from J, leaving 12 bases between. Looked up from germline, CDR1 is LGHNA and CDR2 is YSLEER. CDR3 length: 16 residues. The CDR3 DNA reads TGCGCCAGCAGCCAAGCAGGGGGAGGCACCTACAATGAGCAGTTCTTC. Amino acids: CASSQAGGGTYNEQFF.

The chain uses TRBV11-3 and TRBJ2-5; 13 bases are a match to TRBD2. This CDR3 region has 16 residues. Germline lookup yields CDR1 SGHNT and CDR2 YENEEA. The V segment lost 5 bases and the J segment 2 bases; nucleotides outside the gene matches: 5. The CDR3 sequence is CASSPGTSGAQETQYF. In DNA, the CDR3 is TGTGCCAGCAGCCCAGGGACTAGCGGGGCGCAAGAGACCCAGTACTTC.

The CDR3 DNA reads as TGTGCCAGCAGCGTTAGGGACTCGTCCTACGAGCAGTACTTC. Amino acid sequence: CASSVRDSSYEQYF. The gene calls are TRBV9 and TRBJ2-7, with a weak D call TRBD2 (6 bases). The CDR3 has 14 residues. Germline CDR1 is SGDLS and CDR2 is YYNGEE. V was trimmed by 2 bases and J by 1 base, leaving 10 bases between them.